The sequence of this TCR beta chain was determined in a study of blood T cell repertoires in COVID-19. With 4 bases removed from V and 4 bases from J, the gap between germline ends came to 10 bases. The CDR3 is 14 residues long. Germline V gives CDR1 SGHTA, CDR2 FQGNSA. Clinical history reported by participants formed the basis on which cohorts were assigned. Method: immunoSEQ multiplex PCR; TCRdb's copy keeps in-frame clones and lacks some. The sample contains approximately 300,000 clones, 70% to 90% of which appear only once. V is TRBV7-2 and J is TRBJ1-4; D is perhaps TRBD1 (5 bases). Material for sequencing was PBMCs or T cells enriched from blood (not recorded which). The clonotype was recovered from a woman aged 25 to 39 who had recovered from COVID-19. The CDR3 DNA follows: TGTGCCAGCAGCTCGTTGACAGTTAATGAAAAACTGTTTTTT. Translation gives CASSSLTVNEKLFF.